The present T cell receptor (beta chain) was sequenced within a study of human T cells and chemical hapten exposure. Findings of the study overall: Those TCRs sitting above 1 in 1000 frequency stayed the same with DPC sensitization.

Time point described: healthy volunteer bleed at 2 weeks. Unfractionated whole blood yielded the extracted total RNA. Individual cDNA molecules received unique molecular identifiers in the library. Per the original methods: TCRs per sample had a median of roughly 93,000 and ranged from roughly 20,000 to 700,000. Each CDR3 protein gets one entry after TCRdb re-called the RACE reads with MiXCR. The V and J calls here are based on TCRdb, not the publication. The sample carries 80,000 to 100,000 distinct CDR3 sequences, approximately 10% recorded once. Notes on this clonotype: Antigen: not known.

Germline values: CDR1 KGHDR, CDR2 SFDVKD. CDR3 size: 12 residues. Trimming took 10 bases from V and 9 from J; bases not matched to a gene: 1. Material: whole blood. This clonotype was sampled from a female donor in good health. Some clones in this sample may be carry-over from other donors' samples. V gene TRBV24-1 combines with J gene TRBJ2-1; 14 bases are shared with TRBD2. CDR3 DNA: TGTGCCACGGGACTAGCGGGAGTTGAGCAGTTCTTC. As protein: CATGLAGVEQFF.